What follows are 26 T cell receptor beta chains derived from one specimen sequenced in a study of cytomegalovirus exposure and HLA in healthy donors. PCR amplification relied on 60 Vbeta primers (plus 13 Jbeta primers). The method was immunoSEQ multiplex PCR; TCRdb's version includes in-frame clones alone and lacks a portion of them. The profile shows about 150,000 clones, 76% of them singletons. Sequenced sample: PBMCs. The receptor source for this set is a male donor in good health and CMV-seronegative.

DNA of the CDR3: TGCGCCAGCAGCTTGGGGGCCGGGAACACCGGGGAGCTGTTTTTT. It translates to CASSLGAGNTGELFF. The V call is TRBV5-1, the J call TRBJ2-2, with D uncertain. The CDR3 loop spans 15 amino acids. Per germline, CDR1 SGHRS and CDR2 YFSETQ. Trimming pared 0 bases from V and 1 base from J, leaving 7 bases between.

The V call is TRBV2, the J call TRBJ1-3; TRBD1 agrees at 11 bases. Germline V gene sequence: CDR1 SNHLY, CDR2 FYNNEI. J was trimmed by 8 bases and V by 6 bases; bases with no gene match: 6. The CDR3 is made up of 14 amino acids. The CDR3 DNA reads TGTGCCAGCAGAGACGGGACAGGGGGACACACCATATATTTT. It translates to CASRDGTGGHTIYF. Drawing the rest from reference TRBV2 and TRBJ1-3, the complete variable domain is EPEVTQTPSHQVTQMGQEVILRCVPISNHLYFYWYRQILGQKVEFLVSFYNNEISEKSEIFDDQFSVERPDGSNFTLKIRSTKLEDSAMYFCASRDGTGGHTIYFGEGSWLTVV.

V usage is TRBV7-9 and J usage is TRBJ1-1; D is unresolved. Trimming removed 4 bases from V and 1 base from J, with 7 bases in between. Germline V gene lookup returns CDR1 SEHNR and CDR2 FQNEAQ (reference sequence). The CDR3 spans 13 residues. The CDR3 spells CASSSSRNTEAFF. The CDR3 DNA reads TGTGCCAGCAGCTCCTCGCGGAACACTGAAGCTTTCTTT.

As concerns this clone: A read error may produce the germline difference seen at one junction end. V usage is TRBV28 and J usage is TRBJ2-2, with 8 bases aligning to TRBD2. Germline V gene data show CDR1 as MDHEN and CDR2 as SYDVKM. CDR3 length equals 14 residues. The CDR3 DNA reads as TGTGCCGGCAGACCCGGACTAGCTCTCGGGGAGCTGTTTTTT. It specifies CAGRPGLALGELFF.

The gene calls are TRBV5-1 and TRBJ2-7; D gene unclear. Germline V CDR1 and CDR2: SGHRS, YFSETQ. This CDR3 contains 12 residues. Trimming left V 3 bases short and J 5 bases short, with 9 bases between. The CDR3 bases are TGCGCCAGCAGCTGGAATGAGGACGAGCAGTACTTC. It translates to CASSWNEDEQYF.

The chain is built from TRBV5-5 and TRBJ2-7; TRBD1 is a possible D gene (5 bases). Germline V gives CDR1 SGHKS, CDR2 YYEKEE (reference sequence). The CDR3 runs 14 residues. Deletions cut 0 bases from V and 3 bases from J, with 10 bases between. The CDR3 nucleotides read TGTGCCAGCAGCTTGGAACCCAGGGACTACGAGCAGTACTTC. It codes for CASSLEPRDYEQYF.

CDR3 DNA sequence: TGTGCCAGCAAGGGGGACCACTACAATGAGCAGTTCTTC. This encodes CASKGDHYNEQFF. The V and J genes are TRBV11-1 and TRBJ2-1; TRBD1 is a possible D gene (6 bases). The CDR3 is 13 amino acids. V shed 7 bases and J shed 3 bases, with 10 bases lying between them. Looked up from germline, CDR1 is SGHAT and CDR2 is FQDESV (reference sequence).

This chain joins TRBV5-4 and TRBJ2-5; TRBD2 is a possible D gene (5 bases). V was shortened by 0 bases and J by 5 bases, with 11 bases between the two germline ends. CDR3 length: 14 amino acids. Germline V gene lookup returns CDR1 SGHNT and CDR2 YYREEE (reference sequence). In DNA form, the CDR3 reads TGTGCCAGCAGCTTGGAGAGGAGGAAGGAGACCCAGTACTTC. Its translation is CASSLERRKETQYF.

The table lists this clone with a count of one. The chain combines TRBV14 with TRBJ1-3, with D maybe TRBD1 (6 bases). Germline V gene lookup returns CDR1 SGHDN and CDR2 FVKESK. The V gene lost 1 base and the J gene lost 0 bases, with 10 bases spanning the gap. This CDR3 comprises 16 residues. The CDR3 sequence is CASSQVIGGSGNTIYF. The CDR3 DNA follows: TGTGCCAGCAGCCAAGTTATAGGGGGCTCTGGAAACACCATATATTTT.

The chain recombines TRBV28 with TRBJ2-1; 7 bases agree with TRBD1. The germline CDR1 and CDR2 sequences are MDHEN and SYDVKM. This CDR3 is built from 11 residues. Unmatched junction bases numbered 0, after V lost 4 bases and J lost 9 bases. The CDR3 region is CASSWTGEQFF. CDR3 bases: TGTGCCAGCAGTTGGACAGGTGAGCAGTTCTTC. Filled out from reference TRBV28 and TRBJ2-1, the complete variable domain reads DVKVTQSSRYLVKRTGEKVFLECVQDMDHENMFWYRQDPGLGLRLIYFSYDVKMKEKGDIPEGYSVSREKKERFSLILESASTNQTSMYLCASSWTGEQFFGPGTRLTVL.

The CDR3 region has the DNA TGTGCCAGCAGCTTCCTCCAAGGGACAGGGAACTATGGCTACACCTTC. This codes for CASSFLQGTGNYGYTF. This chain uses TRBV5-4 with TRBJ1-2; 9 bases align to TRBD1. V shed 2 bases, J shed 2 bases, and the junction held 7 bases outside the gene matches. There are 16 residues in the CDR3. Looked up from germline, CDR1 is SGHNT and CDR2 is YYREEE (reference sequence).

The rearrangement links TRBV5-7 to TRBJ1-1, with 8 nucleotides matching TRBD1. TRBV5-7 is an open reading frame whose function is uncertain. J was trimmed by 7 bases and V by 5 bases; bases with no gene match: 13. The CDR3 runs 15 residues. In DNA form, the CDR3 reads TGTGCCAGCAGTTCTATTCAGGGGGCGGTACTTGAAGCTTTCTTT. Translating it yields CASSSIQGAVLEAFF.

The chain links TRBV5-1 to TRBJ1-1, with 8 positions matching TRBD1. The CDR3 runs to 16 residues. V shed 1 base, J shed 5 bases, and the junction held 10 bases outside the gene matches. Germline assignment: CDR1 SGHRS and CDR2 YFSETQ. CDR3 sequence: CASSLSSRQGKTEAFF. The CDR3 DNA reads TGCGCCAGCAGCTTGTCAAGTAGACAGGGGAAGACTGAAGCTTTCTTT. The full variable domain, its missing parts supplied by reference TRBV5-1 and TRBJ1-1, is KAGVTQTPRYLIKTRGQQVTLSCSPISGHRSVSWYQQTPGQGLQFLFEYFSETQRNKGNFPGRFSGRQFSNSRSEMNVSTLELGDSALYLCASSLSSRQGKTEAFFGQGTRLTVV.

The rearrangement joins TRBV7-2 to TRBJ2-6; perhaps TRBD1 as D (5 bases). V gave up 3 bases and J gave up 2 bases, with 8 bases separating them. Germline lookup yields CDR1 SGHTA and CDR2 FQGNSA. The CDR3 runs 15 residues. CDR3 amino acids: CASSFWGAGANVLTF. The CDR3 nucleotides read TGTGCCAGCAGCTTTTGGGGCGCTGGGGCCAACGTCCTGACTTTC.

The chain carries TRBV4-3 and TRBJ1-5, with D possibly being TRBD1 (5 bases). Trimming stripped 1 base from V and 7 bases from J, with 11 bases between. Germline V gene lookup returns CDR1 LGHNA and CDR2 YSLEER. This CDR3 contains 14 residues. This CDR3 reads CASSQAFRVQPQHF. CDR3 DNA: TGCGCCAGCAGCCAAGCCTTCAGGGTACAGCCCCAGCATTTT.

The rearrangement joins TRBV28 to TRBJ1-5; D is possibly TRBD1 (6 bases). This CDR3 contains 16 residues. Germline values: CDR1 MDHEN, CDR2 SYDVKM. V was pared by 6 bases and J by 4 bases, with 19 bases between. The CDR3: CASRGTNEGLNQPQHF. The CDR3 nucleotides are TGTGCCAGCAGGGGGACAAACGAGGGTTTAAATCAGCCCCAGCATTTT.

CDR3 nucleotides: TGTGCCAGCAGCTTAGCGGGTACCTACGAGCAGTACTTC. It encodes CASSLAGTYEQYF. The rearrangement uses TRBV11-3 and TRBJ2-7; D remains unclear. Between the trimmed V and J ends, which lost 1 base and 2 bases, there was a span of 6 bases. The CDR3 runs 13 residues. The germline CDR1 and CDR2 sequences are SGHNT and YENEEA.

The chain is built from TRBV5-1 and TRBJ2-7, with a tentative D call TRBD1 (8 bases). With 4 bases removed from V and 3 bases from J, the gap between germline ends came to 14 bases. CDR1 and CDR2 (germline): SGHRS, YFSETQ. CDR3 length: 14 residues. In DNA, the CDR3 is TGCGCCAGCAGCCCGGGGGGACAGGACTACGAGCAGTACTTC. Amino acid sequence: CASSPGGQDYEQYF.

The chain recombines TRBV18 with TRBJ1-1; D gene uncertain. Trimming cost V 5 bases and J 8 bases, with 9 bases left between them. Germline V CDR1 and CDR2: KGHSH, LQKENI. The CDR3 runs 11 residues. This chain's CDR3 is CASSNDNEAFF. The CDR3 DNA is TGTGCCAGCTCAAACGACAACGAAGCTTTCTTT.

This chain's CDR3 is CASLSGGGDDKYSNQPQHF. The DNA for the CDR3 is TGCGCCAGCTTAAGCGGAGGAGGGGACGACAAATATAGCAATCAGCCCCAGCATTTT. This chain joins TRBV10-1 and TRBJ1-5, with D possibly matching TRBD1 (5 bases). CDR1 and CDR2 (germline): WNHNN, SYGVQD (reference sequence). The CDR3 extends over 19 amino acids. Trimming removed 8 bases from V and 0 bases from J, with 26 bases in between.

As for this clone: The same CDR3 also results from other DNA sequences found in this sample. The rearrangement uses TRBV28 and TRBJ1-2; TRBD1 aligns across 8 bases. CDR3 length: 13 amino acids. Germline trimming cut 5 bases from V and 3 bases from J; bases unmatched to any gene: 2. CDR1 and CDR2 from the germline V gene are MDHEN and SYDVKM. CDR3 sequence reads: CASSLDRDYGYTF. CDR3 coding DNA: TGTGCCAGCAGTCTGGACAGGGACTATGGCTACACCTTC.

V and J are TRBV4-3 and TRBJ1-2; D gene unclear. This CDR3 has 15 residues. Looked up from germline, CDR1 is LGHNA and CDR2 is YSLEER. V was clipped by 0 bases and J by 6 bases, with 14 bases between them. CDR3 sequence (DNA): TGCGCCAGCAGCCAAGATACGAGCCTTTACGATGGCTACACCTTC. Translating it yields CASSQDTSLYDGYTF.

J is TRBJ2-3 and V is TRBV4-3, with TRBD1 as a possible D gene (6 bases). The V gene lost 0 bases and the J gene lost 1 base, with 17 bases spanning the gap. Germline lookup yields CDR1 LGHNA and CDR2 YSLEER. The CDR3 is made up of 18 amino acids. The CDR3 nucleotides are TGCGCCAGCAGCCAAGAGCTTATGACAGGTCGGGGCACAGATACGCAGTATTTT. It specifies CASSQELMTGRGTDTQYF.

This sequence joins TRBV28 and TRBJ2-2; 7 bases match TRBD1. From germline, CDR1 is MDHEN and CDR2 SYDVKM. The CDR3 spans 14 residues. Losses at the gene ends were 6 bases for V and 4 bases for J; bases not matched to a gene: 5. The CDR3 region is CASRFTGATGELFF. CDR3 DNA sequence: TGTGCCAGCAGGTTTACAGGGGCCACCGGGGAGCTGTTTTTT.

V and J are TRBV10-1 and TRBJ2-3, with D possibly being TRBD1 (6 bases). Germline V CDR1 and CDR2: WNHNN, SYGVQD (reference sequence). V was cut by 3 bases and J by 0 bases, with 10 bases left in between. The CDR3 sequence is 15 residues long. For the CDR3, the DNA is TGCGCCAGCAGTGACCGGACAGCGAGCACAGATACGCAGTATTTT. It specifies CASSDRTASTDTQYF.

This clone has only a few counts. The chain employs TRBV19 and TRBJ1-5; perhaps TRBD1 as D (6 bases). Germline loops: CDR1 LNHDA, CDR2 SQIVND (reference sequence). CDR3 size: 15 residues. V shed 4 bases and J shed 3 bases, with 13 bases lying between them. The CDR3 DNA reads TGTGCCAGTAGTACAATCCGGGACAACAATCAGCCCCAGCATTTT. Protein sequence: CASSTIRDNNQPQHF.